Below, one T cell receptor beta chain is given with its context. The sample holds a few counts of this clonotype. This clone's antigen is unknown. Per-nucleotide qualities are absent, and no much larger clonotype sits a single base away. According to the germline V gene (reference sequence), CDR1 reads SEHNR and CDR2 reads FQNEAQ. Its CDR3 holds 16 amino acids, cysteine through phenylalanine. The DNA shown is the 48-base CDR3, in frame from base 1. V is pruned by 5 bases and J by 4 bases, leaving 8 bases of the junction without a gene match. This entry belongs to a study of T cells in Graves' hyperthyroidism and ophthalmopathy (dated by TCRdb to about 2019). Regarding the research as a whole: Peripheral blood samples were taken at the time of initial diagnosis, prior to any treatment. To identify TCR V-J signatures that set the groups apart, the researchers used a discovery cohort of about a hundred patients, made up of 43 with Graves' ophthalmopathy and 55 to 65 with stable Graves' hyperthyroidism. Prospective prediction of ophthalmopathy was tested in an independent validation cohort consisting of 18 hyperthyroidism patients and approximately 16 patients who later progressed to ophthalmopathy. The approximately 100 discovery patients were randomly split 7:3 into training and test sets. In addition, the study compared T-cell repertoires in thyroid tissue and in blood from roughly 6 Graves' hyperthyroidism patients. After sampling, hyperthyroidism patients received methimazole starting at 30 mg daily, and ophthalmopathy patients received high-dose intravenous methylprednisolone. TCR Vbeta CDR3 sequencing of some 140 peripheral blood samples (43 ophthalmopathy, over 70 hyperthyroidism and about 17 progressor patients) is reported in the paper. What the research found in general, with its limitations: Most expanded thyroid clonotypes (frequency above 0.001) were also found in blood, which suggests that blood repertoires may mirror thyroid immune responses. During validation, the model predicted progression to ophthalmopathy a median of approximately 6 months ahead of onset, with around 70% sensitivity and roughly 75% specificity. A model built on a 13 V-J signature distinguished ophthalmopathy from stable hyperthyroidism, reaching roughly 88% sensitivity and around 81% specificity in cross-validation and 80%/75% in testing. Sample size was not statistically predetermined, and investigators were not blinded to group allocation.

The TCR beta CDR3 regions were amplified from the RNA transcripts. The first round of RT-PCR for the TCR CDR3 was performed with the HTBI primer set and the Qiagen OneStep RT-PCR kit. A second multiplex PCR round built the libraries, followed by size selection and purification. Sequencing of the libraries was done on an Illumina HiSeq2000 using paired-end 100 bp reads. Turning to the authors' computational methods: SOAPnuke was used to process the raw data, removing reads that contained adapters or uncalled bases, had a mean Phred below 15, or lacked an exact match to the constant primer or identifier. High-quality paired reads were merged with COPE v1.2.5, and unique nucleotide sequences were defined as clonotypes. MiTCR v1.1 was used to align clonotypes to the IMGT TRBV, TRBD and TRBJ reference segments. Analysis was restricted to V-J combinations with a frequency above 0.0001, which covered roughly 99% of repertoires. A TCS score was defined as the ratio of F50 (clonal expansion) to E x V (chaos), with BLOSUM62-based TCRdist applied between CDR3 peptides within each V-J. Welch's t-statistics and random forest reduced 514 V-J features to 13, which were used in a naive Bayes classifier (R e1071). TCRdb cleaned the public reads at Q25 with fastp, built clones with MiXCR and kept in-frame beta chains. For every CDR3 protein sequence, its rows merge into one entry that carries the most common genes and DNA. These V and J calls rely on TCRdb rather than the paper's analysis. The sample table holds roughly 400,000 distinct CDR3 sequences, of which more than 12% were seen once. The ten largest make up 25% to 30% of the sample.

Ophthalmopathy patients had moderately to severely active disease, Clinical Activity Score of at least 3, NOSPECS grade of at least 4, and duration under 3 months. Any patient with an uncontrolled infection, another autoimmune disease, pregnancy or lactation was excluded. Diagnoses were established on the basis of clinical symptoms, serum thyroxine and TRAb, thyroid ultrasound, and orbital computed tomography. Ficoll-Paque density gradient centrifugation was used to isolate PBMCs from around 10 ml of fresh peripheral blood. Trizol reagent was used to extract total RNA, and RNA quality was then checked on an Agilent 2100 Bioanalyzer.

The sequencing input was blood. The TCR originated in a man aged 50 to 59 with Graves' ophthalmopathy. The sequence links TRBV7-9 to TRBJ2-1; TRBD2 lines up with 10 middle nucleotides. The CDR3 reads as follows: CASSGMSGRAYNEQFF. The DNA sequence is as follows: TGTGCCAGCAGCGGGATGAGCGGGAGGGCGTACAATGAGCAGTTCTTC.